What follows are 15 T cell receptor beta chains derived from one specimen sequenced in a study of T-cell reconstitution after alpha-beta-depleted transplantation in children. Unique molecular identifiers were used to barcode this TCRbeta library. TCRdb re-called the PCR reads with MiXCR, one entry per CDR3 protein. Of under 300,000 distinct CDR3 sequences listed, more than 9% are singletons. The sequences come from peripheral blood, collected 180 days after TCRalphabeta/CD19-depleted stem cell transplant. The receptor source for this set is a male patient aged 2 to 10 who had a stem cell transplant for chronic granulomatous disease, so the T cells may come from the graft donor.

This clonotype was recorded at least ten times. The V and J genes are TRBV12-3 or TRBV12-4 and TRBJ2-5, with TRBD2 matching 7 bases. The CDR3 is made up of 16 amino acids. Losses at the gene ends were 1 base for V and 0 bases for J; bases not matched to a gene: 5. This chain's CDR3 is CASSLVLADYQETQYF. The CDR3 DNA is TGTGCCAGCAGTTTAGTGCTAGCGGACTACCAAGAGACCCAGTACTTC.

This clonotype was detected ten times or more. One end of the junction does not line up with germline, which may come from a read error. This chain links TRBV15 with TRBJ2-7, with D hard to call. The CDR3 totals 15 residues. Germline assignment: CDR1 LNHNV and CDR2 YYDKDF (reference sequence). CDR3 in DNA: TGTGCCACCAGAAGAGACCAAGGATCCCTCTACGAGCAGTACTTC. This sequence encodes CATRRDQGSLYEQYF.

The table lists this clonotype with many counts. The rearrangement joins TRBV20-1 to TRBJ2-2, with D possibly matching TRBD2 (5 bases). The germline V gene encodes CDR1 DFQATT and CDR2 SNEGSKA (reference sequence). Trimming took 6 bases from V and 0 from J, leaving 8 bases between them. The CDR3 has 13 residues. CDR3: CSAILANTGELFF. The CDR3, as DNA: TGCAGTGCCATACTAGCGAACACCGGGGAGCTGTTTTTT.

In its sample, this clonotype was seen many times. The chain uses TRBV20-1 and TRBJ2-3; the D is unclear. The CDR3 has 14 residues. V was pared by 1 base and J by 2 bases, with 10 bases between. CDR1 DFQATT and CDR2 SNEGSKA come from the germline V gene (reference sequence). CDR3 nucleotide sequence: TGCAGTGCTAGAGGGTTTAGCTTCACAGATACGCAGTATTTT. Translation gives CSARGFSFTDTQYF.

There are many counts of this clonotype. This chain links TRBV11-1 with TRBJ2-2; TRBD1 agrees at 7 bases. The CDR3 totals 18 residues. Germline V gives CDR1 SGHAT, CDR2 FQDESV (reference sequence). Losses at the gene ends were 5 bases for V and 1 base for J; bases not matched to a gene: 13. This CDR3 is CASSLLRWGTENTGELFF. Written as DNA, the CDR3 is TGTGCCAGCAGCCTCCTCCGGTGGGGGACAGAGAACACCGGGGAGCTGTTTTTT.

This chain connects TRBV18 to TRBJ2-7, with TRBD2 matching 7 bases. CDR1 and CDR2 (germline): KGHSH, LQKENI. The CDR3 runs 14 residues. Trimming cost V 2 bases and J 0 bases; bases outside gene matches: 1. The CDR3 here is CASSPGRVSYEQYF. CDR3 sequence (DNA): TGTGCCAGCTCACCAGGGAGGGTCTCCTACGAGCAGTACTTC. Drawing the rest from reference TRBV18 and TRBJ2-7, the complete variable domain is NAGVMQNPRHLVRRRGQEARLRCSPMKGHSHVYWYRQLPEEGLKFMVYLQKENIIDESGMPKERFSAEFPKEGPSILRIQQVVRGDSAAYFCASSPGRVSYEQYFGPGTRLTVT.

This clonotype was observed at least ten times. The genes are TRBV20-1 and TRBJ2-5, with D possibly matching TRBD2 (5 bases). V lost 7 bases and J lost 2, with 17 bases in between. Looked up from germline, CDR1 is DFQATT and CDR2 is SNEGSKA (reference sequence). This CDR3 is built from 14 residues. This CDR3 is CSVERARGQETQYF. The CDR3 coding sequence is TGCAGTGTAGAGAGGGCCCGGGGTCAAGAGACCCAGTACTTC.

In this sample, this clonotype turned up many times. The chain recombines TRBV7-9 with TRBJ2-5; 10 nucleotides agree with TRBD1. There are 15 residues in the CDR3. Germline V gene lookup returns CDR1 SEHNR and CDR2 FQNEAQ (reference sequence). V gave up 5 bases and J gave up 4 bases; unmatched junction bases: 7. CDR3 in amino acids: CASSQDRGHRETQYF. CDR3 DNA sequence: TGTGCCAGCAGCCAAGACAGGGGGCATCGAGAGACCCAGTACTTC.

The J gene is TRBJ2-5, the V gene TRBV7-1; 7 bases map to TRBD1. TRBV7-1 is marked as an open reading frame, function uncertain. The J segment lost 5 bases and the V segment lost 10 bases, leaving 13 bases of the junction unmatched. The CDR3 has 14 residues. Here the CDR3 reads CAMSSGTVWETQYF. As DNA, the CDR3 is TGTGCCATGAGCTCAGGGACAGTCTGGGAGACCCAGTACTTC.

This clonotype has ten or more counts. CDR3 in DNA: TGTGCCAGCAGCCAGGGTCCAGGGTGGTTCGCATCGGCGGGGGCCAACGTCCTGACTTTC. Its translation: CASSQGPGWFASAGANVLTF. The V call is TRBV3-1, the J call TRBJ2-6; weak D call: TRBD1 (5 bases). CDR1 is LGHDT, CDR2 YNNKEL, per germline (reference sequence). V was trimmed by 3 bases and J by 4 bases, leaving 25 bases between them. There are 20 residues in the CDR3.

The chain's CDR3 is CASSLTASVPQETQYF. The CDR3 DNA reads TGTGCCAGCAGCTTAACGGCTAGCGTCCCACAAGAGACCCAGTACTTC. V gene TRBV7-3 combines with J gene TRBJ2-5; the D gene is possibly TRBD2 (6 bases). V was clipped by 0 bases and J by 2 bases, with 13 bases between them. Germline V gene data show CDR1 as SGHTA and CDR2 as FQGTGA. The CDR3 length is 16 residues.

This clonotype was counted ten times or more. V usage is TRBV29-1 and J usage is TRBJ2-2, with TRBD2 matching 9 bases. CDR1 SQVTM and CDR2 ANQGSEA come from the germline V gene. With 2 bases clipped from V and 8 bases from J, the junction kept 0 bases outside the gene matches. The CDR3 is 12 residues long. The chain's CDR3 is CSVELAGGELFF. CDR3 sequence (DNA): TGCAGCGTTGAACTAGCGGGAGGGGAGCTGTTTTTT.

J is TRBJ2-6 and V is TRBV5-5, with D possibly TRBD2 on 5 matching bases. This CDR3 spans 17 amino acids. Trimming stripped 4 bases from V and 0 bases from J, with 14 bases between. CDR1 SGHKS and CDR2 YYEKEE come from the germline V gene (reference sequence). CDR3 in DNA: TGTGCCAGCAGCCTGGTGGCGGGTAACTCTGGGGCCAACGTCCTGACTTTC. Amino acid sequence: CASSLVAGNSGANVLTF. Full variable domain (missing parts from reference TRBV5-5 and TRBJ2-6): DAGVTQSPTHLIKTRGQQVTLRCSPISGHKSVSWYQQVLGQGPQFIFQYYEKEERGRGNFPDRFSARQFPNYSSELNVNALLLGDSALYLCASSLVAGNSGANVLTFGAGSRLTVL.

This clonotype was found many times. This chain uses TRBV12-3 or TRBV12-4 with TRBJ2-5; TRBD2 agrees at 9 bases. This CDR3 region has 18 residues. Losses at the gene ends were 0 bases for V and 2 bases for J; bases not matched to a gene: 10. CDR3 in DNA: TGTGCCAGCAGTTTAGCCCCGCGGGAGGGCCCTACACAAGAGACCCAGTACTTC. Protein product: CASSLAPREGPTQETQYF.

This clonotype was recorded at least ten times. The chain combines TRBV12-3 or TRBV12-4 with TRBJ2-5, with TRBD2 identical over 7 bases. V lost 5 bases to trimming and J lost 5 bases; unmatched junction nucleotides: 8. The CDR3 consists of 14 residues. CDR3 bases: TGTGCCAGCAGTCTACAACTCGGGGGGGAGACCCAGTACTTC. Protein product: CASSLQLGGETQYF.